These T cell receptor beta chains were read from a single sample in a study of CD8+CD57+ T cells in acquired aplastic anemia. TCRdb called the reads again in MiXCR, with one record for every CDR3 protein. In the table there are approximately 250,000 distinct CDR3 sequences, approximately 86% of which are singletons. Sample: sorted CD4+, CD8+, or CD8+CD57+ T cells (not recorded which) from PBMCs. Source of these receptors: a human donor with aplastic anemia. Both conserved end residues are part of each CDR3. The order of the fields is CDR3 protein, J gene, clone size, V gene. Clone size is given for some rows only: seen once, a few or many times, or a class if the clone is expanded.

CASSLAGDADTQDYTF | TRBJ1-2 | . | TRBV7-8
CASSLGGGTEQLYF | TRBJ2-3 | . | TRBV7-9
CASSPGTGGAYGYTF | TRBJ1-2 | . | TRBV7-6
CASSTRGGLVYGYTF | TRBJ1-2 | . | TRBV2
CASSLARGAYTEQFF | TRBJ2-1 | . | TRBV7-8
CASSVGVDLTAVQYF | TRBJ2-7 | once | TRBV7-8
CASSNQANAVQFF | TRBJ2-1 | . | TRBV7-3
CSASSSRLNTEAFF | TRBJ1-1 | . | TRBV20-1
CASSPRTGLKTQYF | TRBJ2-5 | . | TRBV7-7
CASSIAGVSDTQYF | TRBJ2-3 | . | TRBV5-6
CASSMEQSGGSDEQFF | TRBJ2-1 | . | TRBV5-4
CTSRRGTSGVKTDTQYF | TRBJ2-3 | . | TRBV25-1
CAISGGEKLFF | TRBJ1-4 | . | TRBV10-3
CASSFAPSYEQYF | TRBJ2-7 | . | TRBV7-2
CASSSTTGSEAFFYTF | TRBJ1-2 | . | TRBV7-6
CASSQARGTYEQYF | TRBJ2-7 | few | TRBV5-6
CASSEGPDTQYFF | TRBJ1-2 | . | TRBV9
CASSKLQGGGYTF | TRBJ1-2 | . | TRBV7-9
CASSLTSGGKRDEQFF | TRBJ2-1 | . | TRBV19
CATASKSGLAYNEQFF | TRBJ2-1 | . | TRBV15
CASGVAGDTDTYYF | TRBJ2-3 | . | TRBV9
CASSLTGDHHEQYF | TRBJ2-7 | few | TRBV5-1
CASSLDWSGGTQYF | TRBJ2-5 | . | TRBV7-8
CASSLERDGRETQYF | TRBJ2-5 | . | TRBV5-6
CASSFDLDGKAVASF | TRBJ1-1 | . | TRBV7-8
CASGLGGTDKTYF | TRBJ2-3 | . | TRBV7-8
CASSLAFYEHYVETF | TRBJ1-2 | . | TRBV7-9
CASSVEWGGYTF | TRBJ1-2 | . | TRBV9
CASKEGGNYQPQHF | TRBJ1-5 | . | TRBV6-1
CASSFDRGEATHHQFF | TRBJ2-1 | . | TRBV7-9
CASSHEGQEYGYTF | TRBJ1-2 | . | TRBV7-2
CASSDGSDTQYFF | TRBJ2-3 | many | TRBV9
CSASMTDSGEQYF | TRBJ2-7 | . | TRBV20-1
CAISDRGRGNEKLFF | TRBJ1-4 | . | TRBV10-3
CASSFTVRGEQYF | TRBJ2-7 | . | TRBV7-7
CAGRTRDGTSGGEAFF | TRBJ1-1 | . | TRBV4-3
CASSDADSHQQQLF | TRBJ1-5 | . | TRBV2
CASSQDWYHEQYF | TRBJ2-7 | once | TRBV13
CASSFAGGQPQHF | TRBJ1-5 | . | TRBV7-9
CASSQDGFRRQPQHF | TRBJ1-5 | . | TRBV7-8
CASRLGHPISEQFF | TRBJ2-1 | . | TRBV7-8
CASRTTSGASDTQYF | TRBJ2-3 | . | TRBV7-3
CASSIHSGAYNDELFF | TRBJ2-1 | . | TRBV19
CASSLAGDNSTHHF | TRBJ2-3 | . | TRBV7-9
CASSYVKGDYEQYF | TRBJ2-7 | . | TRBV9
CATETAGARGQPQHF | TRBJ1-5 | once | TRBV19
CSVSGTGGSGGTF | TRBJ1-2 | . | TRBV29-1
CASSQATNERHF | TRBJ2-1 | . | TRBV27
CASSPLPGPSSYEQYF | TRBJ2-7 | . | TRBV5-8
CASSLDLNEQYF | TRBJ2-7 | . | TRBV5-5